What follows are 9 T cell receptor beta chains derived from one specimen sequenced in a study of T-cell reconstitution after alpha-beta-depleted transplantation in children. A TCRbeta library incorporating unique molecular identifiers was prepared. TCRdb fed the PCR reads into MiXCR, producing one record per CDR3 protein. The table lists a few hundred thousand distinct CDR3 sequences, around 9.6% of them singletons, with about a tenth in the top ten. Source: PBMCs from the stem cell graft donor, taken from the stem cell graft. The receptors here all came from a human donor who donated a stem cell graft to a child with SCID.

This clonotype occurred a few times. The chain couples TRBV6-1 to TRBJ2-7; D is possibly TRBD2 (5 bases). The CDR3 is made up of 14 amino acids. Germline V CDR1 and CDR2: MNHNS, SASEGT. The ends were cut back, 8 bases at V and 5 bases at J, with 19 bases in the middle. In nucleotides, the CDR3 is TGTGCCAGCGAGGATCCCACGAGGGTTAACGAGCAGTACTTC. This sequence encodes CASEDPTRVNEQYF.

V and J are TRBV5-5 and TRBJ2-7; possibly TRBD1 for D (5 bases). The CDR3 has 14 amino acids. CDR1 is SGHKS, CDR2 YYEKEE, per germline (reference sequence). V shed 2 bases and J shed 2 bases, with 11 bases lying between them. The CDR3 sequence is CASSFIREAYEQYF. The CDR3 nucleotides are TGTGCCAGCAGCTTTATCAGGGAAGCCTACGAGCAGTACTTC.

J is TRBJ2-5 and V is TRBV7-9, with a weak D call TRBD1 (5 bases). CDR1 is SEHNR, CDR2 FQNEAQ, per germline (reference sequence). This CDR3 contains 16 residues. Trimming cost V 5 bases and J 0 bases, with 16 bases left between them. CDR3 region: CASSRRTNRDQETQYF. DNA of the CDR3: TGTGCCAGCAGCCGCCGGACAAATAGGGACCAAGAGACCCAGTACTTC.

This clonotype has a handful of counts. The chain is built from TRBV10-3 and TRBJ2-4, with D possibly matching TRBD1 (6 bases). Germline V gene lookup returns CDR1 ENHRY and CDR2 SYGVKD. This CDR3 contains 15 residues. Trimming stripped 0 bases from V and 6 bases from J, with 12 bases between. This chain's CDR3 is CAISESGAWGNIQYF. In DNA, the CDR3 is TGTGCCATCAGTGAGTCGGGGGCCTGGGGAAACATTCAGTACTTC.

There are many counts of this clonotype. CDR3 nucleotide sequence: TGTGCCAGCAGCCAAGATCGGTGGACGGAGTACTCCTACGAGCAGTACTTC. As protein: CASSQDRWTEYSYEQYF. The J gene is TRBJ2-7, the V gene TRBV3-1; D uncertain. The V end was cut by 0 bases, the J end by 0 bases, with 15 bases between. CDR1 is LGHDT and CDR2 is YNNKEL in the germline V gene (reference sequence). The length of the CDR3 is 17 residues.

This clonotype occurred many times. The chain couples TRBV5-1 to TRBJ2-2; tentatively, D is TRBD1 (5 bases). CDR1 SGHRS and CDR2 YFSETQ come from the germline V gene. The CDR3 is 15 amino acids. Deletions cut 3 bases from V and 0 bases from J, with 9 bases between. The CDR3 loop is CASSSTGPNTGELFF. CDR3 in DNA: TGCGCCAGCAGCTCTACAGGTCCGAACACCGGGGAGCTGTTTTTT. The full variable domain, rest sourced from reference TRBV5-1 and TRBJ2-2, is KAGVTQTPRYLIKTRGQQVTLSCSPISGHRSVSWYQQTPGQGLQFLFEYFSETQRNKGNFPGRFSGRQFSNSRSEMNVSTLELGDSALYLCASSSTGPNTGELFFGEGSRLTVL.

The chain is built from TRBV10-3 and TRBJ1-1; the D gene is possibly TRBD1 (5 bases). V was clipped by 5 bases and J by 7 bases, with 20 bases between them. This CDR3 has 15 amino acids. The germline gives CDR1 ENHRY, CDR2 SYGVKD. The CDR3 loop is CAISTTGAANGEAFF. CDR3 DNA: TGTGCCATCAGTACCACCGGGGCGGCTAACGGTGAAGCTTTCTTT.

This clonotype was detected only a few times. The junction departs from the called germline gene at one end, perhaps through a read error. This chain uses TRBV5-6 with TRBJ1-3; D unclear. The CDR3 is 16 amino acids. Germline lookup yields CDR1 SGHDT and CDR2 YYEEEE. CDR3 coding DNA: TGTGCCAGCAGCTTAGGAATGCTCGGGTCTGGGAACACCATATATTTT. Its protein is CASSLGMLGSGNTIYF.

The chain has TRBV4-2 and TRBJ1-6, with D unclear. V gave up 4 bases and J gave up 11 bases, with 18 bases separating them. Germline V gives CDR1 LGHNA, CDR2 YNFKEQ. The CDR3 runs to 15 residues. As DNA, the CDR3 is TGTGCCAGCAGCCCGCAAGTTTTGACAACAACACCCCTCCACTTT. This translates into CASSPQVLTTTPLHF.